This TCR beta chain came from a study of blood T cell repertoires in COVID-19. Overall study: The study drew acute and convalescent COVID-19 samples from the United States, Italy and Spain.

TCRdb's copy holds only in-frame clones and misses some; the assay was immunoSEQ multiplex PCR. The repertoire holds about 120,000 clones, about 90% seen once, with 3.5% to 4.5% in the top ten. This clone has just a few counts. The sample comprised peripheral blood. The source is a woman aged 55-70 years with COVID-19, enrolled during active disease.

The DNA for the CDR3 is TGTGCCAGCAGCACCTTGGGGGGTACTGAGCAGTTCTTC. Translation gives CASSTLGGTEQFF. The chain combines TRBV7-2 with TRBJ2-1; possibly TRBD2 for D (6 bases). The V gene's germline CDR1 is SGHTA and CDR2 FQGNSA. This CDR3 contains 13 residues. V lost 5 bases to trimming and J lost 9 bases, with 14 bases between them.